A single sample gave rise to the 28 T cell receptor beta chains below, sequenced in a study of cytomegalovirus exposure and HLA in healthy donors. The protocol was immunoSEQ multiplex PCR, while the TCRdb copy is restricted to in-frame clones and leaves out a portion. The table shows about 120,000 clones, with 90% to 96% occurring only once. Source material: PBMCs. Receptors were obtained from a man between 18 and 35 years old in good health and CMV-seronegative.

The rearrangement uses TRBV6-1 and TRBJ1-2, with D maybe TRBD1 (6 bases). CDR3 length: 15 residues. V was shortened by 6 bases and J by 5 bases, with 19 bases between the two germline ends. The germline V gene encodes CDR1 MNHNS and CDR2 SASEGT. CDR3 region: CASSEESWTAYGYTF. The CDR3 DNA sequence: TGTGCCAGCAGCGAGGAGAGTTGGACAGCATATGGCTACACCTTC.

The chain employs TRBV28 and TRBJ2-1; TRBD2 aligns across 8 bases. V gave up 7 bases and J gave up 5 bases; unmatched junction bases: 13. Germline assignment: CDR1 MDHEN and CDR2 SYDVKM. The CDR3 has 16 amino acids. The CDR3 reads CASNPLFAGGNNEQFF. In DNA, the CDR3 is TGTGCCAGCAACCCCCTTTTTGCGGGAGGTAACAATGAGCAGTTCTTC.

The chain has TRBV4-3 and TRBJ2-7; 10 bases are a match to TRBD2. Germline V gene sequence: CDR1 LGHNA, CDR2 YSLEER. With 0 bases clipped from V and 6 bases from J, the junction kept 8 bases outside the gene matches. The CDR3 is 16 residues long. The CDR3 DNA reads TGCGCCAGCAGCCAAGATCGAACTAGCGGGACCTTCGAGCAGTACTTC. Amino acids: CASSQDRTSGTFEQYF.

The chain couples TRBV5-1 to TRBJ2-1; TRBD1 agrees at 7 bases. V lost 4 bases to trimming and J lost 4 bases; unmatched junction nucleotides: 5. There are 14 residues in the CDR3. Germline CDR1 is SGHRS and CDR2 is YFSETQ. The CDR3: CASSPGQTYNEQFF. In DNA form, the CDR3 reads TGCGCCAGCAGCCCGGGACAGACGTACAATGAGCAGTTCTTC.

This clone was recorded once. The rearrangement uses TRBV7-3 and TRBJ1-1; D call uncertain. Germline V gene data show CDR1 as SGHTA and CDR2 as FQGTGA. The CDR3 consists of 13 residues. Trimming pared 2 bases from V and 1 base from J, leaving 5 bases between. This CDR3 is CASSLSRNTEAFF. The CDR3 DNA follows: TGTGCCAGCAGCTTATCGAGGAACACTGAAGCTTTCTTT.

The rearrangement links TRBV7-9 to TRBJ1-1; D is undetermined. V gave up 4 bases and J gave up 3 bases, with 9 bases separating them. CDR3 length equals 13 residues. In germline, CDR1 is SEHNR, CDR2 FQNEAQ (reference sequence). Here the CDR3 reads CASSSNRYTEAFF. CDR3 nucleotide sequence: TGTGCCAGCAGCTCAAATCGGTACACTGAAGCTTTCTTT.

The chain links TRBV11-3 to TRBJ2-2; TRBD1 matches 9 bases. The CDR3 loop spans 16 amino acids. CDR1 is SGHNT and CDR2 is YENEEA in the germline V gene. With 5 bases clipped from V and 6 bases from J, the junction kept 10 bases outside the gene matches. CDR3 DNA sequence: TGTGCCAGCAGCCCTAGGACAGGGGCGCGGGCCGGGGAGCTGTTTTTT. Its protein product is CASSPRTGARAGELFF. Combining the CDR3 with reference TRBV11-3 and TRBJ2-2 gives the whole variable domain EAGVVQSPRYKIIEKKQPVAFWCNPISGHNTLYWYLQNLGQGPELLIRYENEEAVDDSQLPKDRFSAERLKGVDSTLKIQPAELGDSAVYLCASSPRTGARAGELFFGEGSRLTVL.

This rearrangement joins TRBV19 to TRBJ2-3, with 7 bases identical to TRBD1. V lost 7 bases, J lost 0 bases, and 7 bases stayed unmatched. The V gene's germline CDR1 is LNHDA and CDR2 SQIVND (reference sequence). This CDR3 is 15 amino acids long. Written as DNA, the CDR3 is TGTGCCAGTACCGGGACAGACGCTAGCACAGATACGCAGTATTTT. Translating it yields CASTGTDASTDTQYF.

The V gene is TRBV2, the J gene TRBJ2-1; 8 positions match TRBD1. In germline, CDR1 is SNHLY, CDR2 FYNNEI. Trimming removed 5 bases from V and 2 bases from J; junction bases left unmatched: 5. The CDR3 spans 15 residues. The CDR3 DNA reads TGTGCCAGCAGTCGTGGACAGGGCCCCTACAATGAGCAGTTCTTC. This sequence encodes CASSRGQGPYNEQFF.

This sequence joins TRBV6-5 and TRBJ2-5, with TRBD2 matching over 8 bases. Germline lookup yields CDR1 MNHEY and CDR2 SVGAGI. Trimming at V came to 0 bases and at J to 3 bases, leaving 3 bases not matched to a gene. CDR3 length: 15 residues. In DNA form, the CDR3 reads TGTGCCAGCAGTTACTCGCGTAGCGGGAAAGAGACCCAGTACTTC. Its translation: CASSYSRSGKETQYF.

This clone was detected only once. DNA for the CDR3: TGTGCCAGCAGCTTCAGGGGCACAGATACGCAGTATTTT. Translation gives CASSFRGTDTQYF. The V call is TRBV7-9, the J call TRBJ2-3, with D perhaps matching TRBD1 (5 bases). The CDR3 has 13 amino acids. Germline CDR1 SEHNR, CDR2 FQNEAQ (reference sequence). V lost 3 bases and J lost 1, with 5 bases in between.

CDR3 in amino acids: CAVERIYEQYF. In nucleotides, the CDR3 is TGTGCCGTAGAGCGGATTTACGAGCAGTACTTC. This rearrangement joins TRBV30 to TRBJ2-7; TRBD2 might be the D (5 bases). The V end was cut by 8 bases, the J end by 4 bases, with 12 bases between. The CDR3 totals 11 residues. CDR1 is GTSNPN, CDR2 SVGIG, per germline (reference sequence).

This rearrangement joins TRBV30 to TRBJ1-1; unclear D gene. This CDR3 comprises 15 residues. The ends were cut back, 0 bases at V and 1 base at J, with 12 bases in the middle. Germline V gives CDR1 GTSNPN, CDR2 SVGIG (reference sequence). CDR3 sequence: CAWSVGGSRNTEAFF. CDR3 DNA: TGTGCCTGGAGTGTGGGAGGTTCGAGGAACACTGAAGCTTTCTTT.

In DNA form, the CDR3 reads TGTGCCAGCAGATACAGGGAGGGCTATGGCTACACCTTC. It codes for CASRYREGYGYTF. The chain recombines TRBV5-4 with TRBJ1-2, with a weak D call TRBD1 (6 bases). Germline CDR1 and CDR2: SGHNT and YYREEE (reference sequence). V was cut by 5 bases and J by 4 bases, with 12 bases left in between. This CDR3 is 13 amino acids long.

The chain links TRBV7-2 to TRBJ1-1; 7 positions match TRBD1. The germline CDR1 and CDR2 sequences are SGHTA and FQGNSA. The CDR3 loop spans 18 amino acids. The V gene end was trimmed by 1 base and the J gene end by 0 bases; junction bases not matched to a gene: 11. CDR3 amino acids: CASSLVGGGPAMNTEAFF. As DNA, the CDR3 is TGTGCCAGCAGCTTAGTAGGGGGCGGCCCGGCCATGAACACTGAAGCTTTCTTT.

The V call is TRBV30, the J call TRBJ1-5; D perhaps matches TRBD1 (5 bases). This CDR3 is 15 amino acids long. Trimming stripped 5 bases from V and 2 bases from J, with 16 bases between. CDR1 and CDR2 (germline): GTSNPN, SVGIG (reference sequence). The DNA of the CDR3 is TGTGCCTGGTCCCCGGGGGGAGGAGGCAATCAGCCCCAGCATTTT. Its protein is CAWSPGGGGNQPQHF.

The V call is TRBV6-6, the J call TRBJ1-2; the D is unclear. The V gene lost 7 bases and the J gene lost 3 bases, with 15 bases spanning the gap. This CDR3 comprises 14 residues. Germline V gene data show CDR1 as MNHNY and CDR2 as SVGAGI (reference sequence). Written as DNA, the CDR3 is TGTGCCAGCACCATAAGGGAGAGTGACTATGGCTACACCTTC. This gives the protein CASTIRESDYGYTF.

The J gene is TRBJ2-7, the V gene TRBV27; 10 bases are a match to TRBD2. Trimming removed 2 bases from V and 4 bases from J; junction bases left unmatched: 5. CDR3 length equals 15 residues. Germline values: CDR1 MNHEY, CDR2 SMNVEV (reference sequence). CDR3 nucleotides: TGTGCCAGCAGTTTAGTGGCTAGCGGGAGTTACGAGCAGTACTTC. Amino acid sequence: CASSLVASGSYEQYF.

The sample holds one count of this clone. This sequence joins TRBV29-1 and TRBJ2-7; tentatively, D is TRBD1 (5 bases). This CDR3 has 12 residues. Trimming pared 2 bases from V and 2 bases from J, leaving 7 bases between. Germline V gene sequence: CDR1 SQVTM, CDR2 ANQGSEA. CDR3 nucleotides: TGCAGCGTTGAAATGGACACCTACGAGCAGTACTTC. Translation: CSVEMDTYEQYF.

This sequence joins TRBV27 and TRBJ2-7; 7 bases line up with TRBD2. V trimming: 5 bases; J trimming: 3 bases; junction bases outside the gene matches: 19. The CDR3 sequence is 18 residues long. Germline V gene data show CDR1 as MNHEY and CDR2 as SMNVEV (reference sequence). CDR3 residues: CASSPGRAGDRPLYEQYF. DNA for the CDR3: TGTGCCAGCAGTCCCGGGCGCGCGGGGGACCGTCCCCTCTACGAGCAGTACTTC.

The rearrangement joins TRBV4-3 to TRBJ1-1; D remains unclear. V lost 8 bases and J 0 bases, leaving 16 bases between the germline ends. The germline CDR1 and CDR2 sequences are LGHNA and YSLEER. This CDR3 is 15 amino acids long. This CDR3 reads CASRSGRWLNTEAFF. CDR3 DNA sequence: TGCGCCAGCCGCTCAGGCAGATGGTTGAACACTGAAGCTTTCTTT.

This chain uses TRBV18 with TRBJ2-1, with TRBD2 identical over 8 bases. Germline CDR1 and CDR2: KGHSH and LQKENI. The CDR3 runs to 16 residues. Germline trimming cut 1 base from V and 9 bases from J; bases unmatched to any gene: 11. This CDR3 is CASSPRAGGRSGEQFF. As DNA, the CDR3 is TGTGCCAGCTCACCACGGGCGGGAGGCCGATCGGGTGAGCAGTTCTTC.

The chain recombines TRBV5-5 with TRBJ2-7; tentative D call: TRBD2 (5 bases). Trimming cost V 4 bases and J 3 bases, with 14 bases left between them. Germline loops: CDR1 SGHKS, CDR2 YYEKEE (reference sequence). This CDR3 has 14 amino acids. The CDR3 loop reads CASSPGVAGYEQYF. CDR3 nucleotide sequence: TGTGCCAGCAGCCCCGGGGTAGCAGGCTACGAGCAGTACTTC. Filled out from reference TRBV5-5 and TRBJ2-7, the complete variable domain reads DAGVTQSPTHLIKTRGQQVTLRCSPISGHKSVSWYQQVLGQGPQFIFQYYEKEERGRGNFPDRFSARQFPNYSSELNVNALLLGDSALYLCASSPGVAGYEQYFGPGTRLTVT.

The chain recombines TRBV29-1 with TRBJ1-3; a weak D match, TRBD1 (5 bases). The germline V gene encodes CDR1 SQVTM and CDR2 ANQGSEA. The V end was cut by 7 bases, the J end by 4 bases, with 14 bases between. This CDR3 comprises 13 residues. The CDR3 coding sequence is TGCAGCGCTCGTAGGGGTATGGGAAACACCATATATTTT. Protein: CSARRGMGNTIYF.

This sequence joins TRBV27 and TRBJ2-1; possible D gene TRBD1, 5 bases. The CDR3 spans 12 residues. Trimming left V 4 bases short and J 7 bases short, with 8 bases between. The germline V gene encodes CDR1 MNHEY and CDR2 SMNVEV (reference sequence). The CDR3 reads CASSSTVNEQFF. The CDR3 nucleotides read TGTGCCAGCAGTTCGACAGTAAATGAGCAGTTCTTC.

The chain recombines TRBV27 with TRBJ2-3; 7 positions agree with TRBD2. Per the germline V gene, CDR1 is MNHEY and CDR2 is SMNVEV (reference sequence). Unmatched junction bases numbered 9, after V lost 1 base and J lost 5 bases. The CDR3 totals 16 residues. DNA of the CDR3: TGTGCCAGCAGTTTATTCGCGGGAGTCGCGGAAGATACGCAGTATTTT. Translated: CASSLFAGVAEDTQYF.

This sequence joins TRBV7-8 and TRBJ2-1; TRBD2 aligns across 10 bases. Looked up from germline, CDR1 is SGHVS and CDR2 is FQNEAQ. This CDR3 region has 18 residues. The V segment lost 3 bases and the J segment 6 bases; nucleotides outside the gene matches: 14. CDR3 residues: CASSFARPLAGGGNEQFF. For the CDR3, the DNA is TGTGCCAGCAGCTTCGCCAGACCCTTAGCGGGAGGCGGCAATGAGCAGTTCTTC.

CDR3 residues: CASSQVAGVKNEQYF. Here the CDR3 DNA reads TGTGCCAGCAGCCAAGTAGCGGGAGTGAAAAACGAGCAGTACTTC. This sequence joins TRBV4-2 and TRBJ2-7; 9 nucleotides match TRBD2. Germline V gene sequence: CDR1 LGHNA, CDR2 YNFKEQ. V was clipped by 1 base and J by 5 bases; unmatched bases: 6. This CDR3 region has 15 residues.